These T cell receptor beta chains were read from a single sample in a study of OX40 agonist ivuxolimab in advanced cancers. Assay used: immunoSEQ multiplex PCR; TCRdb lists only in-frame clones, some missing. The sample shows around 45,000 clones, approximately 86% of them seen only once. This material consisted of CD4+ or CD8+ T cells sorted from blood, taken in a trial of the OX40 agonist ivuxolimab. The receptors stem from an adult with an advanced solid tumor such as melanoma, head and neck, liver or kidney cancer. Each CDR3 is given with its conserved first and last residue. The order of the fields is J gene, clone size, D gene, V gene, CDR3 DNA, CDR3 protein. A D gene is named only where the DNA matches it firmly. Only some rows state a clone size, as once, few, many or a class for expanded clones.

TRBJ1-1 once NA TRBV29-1 TGCAGCGTTGACGTAGGCGGGTCTGAAGCTTTCTTT CSVDVGGSEAFF
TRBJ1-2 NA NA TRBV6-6 TGTGCCAGCAGCCGACAGACGCTCAACTATGGCTACACCTTC CASSRQTLNYGYTF
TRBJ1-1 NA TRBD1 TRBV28 TGTGCCAGCAGCCTGACAGGGTACGAAGCTTTCTTT CASSLTGYEAFF
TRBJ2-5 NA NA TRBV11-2 TGTGCCAGCAGCTTAGGAGAGACCCAGTACTTC CASSLGETQYF
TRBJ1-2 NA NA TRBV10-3 TGTGCCATCAGTGGGACAGTAGATGGCTACACCTTC CAISGTVDGYTF
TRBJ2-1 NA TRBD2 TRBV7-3 TGTGCCAGCAGCGGGATAGCGGGGGACAATGAGCAGTTCTTC CASSGIAGDNEQFF
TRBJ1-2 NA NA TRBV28 TGTGCCAGCACCAAAGGTTGGTCTTCCTATGGCTACACCTTC CASTKGWSSYGYTF
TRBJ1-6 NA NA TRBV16 TGTGCCAGCAGCCACACCGGCCCAGCGAGCTCCTATAATTCACCCCTCCACTTT CASSHTGPASSYNSPLHF
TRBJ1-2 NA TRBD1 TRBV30 TGTGCCTGGAGCCGACCCCCGACAGGGGGCCATGGCTACACCTTC CAWSRPPTGGHGYTF
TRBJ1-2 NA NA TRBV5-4 TGTGCCAGCAGCTTGGGGGTCGAAGGCTACACCTTC CASSLGVEGYTF
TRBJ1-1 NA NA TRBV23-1 TGCGCCAGCAGTCAATCGGCGAATACACGAGTTTGGGAAACTGAAGCTTTCTTT CASSQSANTRVWETEAFF
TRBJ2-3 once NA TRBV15 TGTGCCACCAGCAGGGCTATCCCGGGGGCGGGAGATACGCAGTATTTT CATSRAIPGAGDTQYF
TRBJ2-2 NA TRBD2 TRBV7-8 TGTGCCAGCAGCCGCCTAGCGGGGGGGAACACCGGGGAGCTGTTTTTT CASSRLAGGNTGELFF
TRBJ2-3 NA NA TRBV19 TGTGCCAGTAACCTACAGGGATCGTCCCCAGATACGCAGTATTTT CASNLQGSSPDTQYF
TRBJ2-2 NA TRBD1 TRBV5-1 TGCGCCAGCAGCTCCGTCGGACAGGATGAGCACGGGGAGCTGTTTTTT CASSSVGQDEHGELFF
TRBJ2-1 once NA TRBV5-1 TGCGCCAGCACCCAAGTGGGTAATGAGCAGTTCTTC CASTQVGNEQFF
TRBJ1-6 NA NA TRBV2 TGTGCCAGCAGCCGGGCAGCCAAGGGCTCACCCCTCCACTTT CASSRAAKGSPLHF
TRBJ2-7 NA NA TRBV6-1 TGTGCCAGCAGTCAAGAGCGGCTAGCTAACTACGAGCAGTACTTC CASSQERLANYEQYF
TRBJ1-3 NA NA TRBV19 TGTGCCAGTACCCTAGAAGGCGTGGGCTCTGGAAACACCATATATTTT CASTLEGVGSGNTIYF
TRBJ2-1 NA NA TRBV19 TGTGCCAGTAGTATAGACCGAATGTATGAGCAGTTCTTC CASSIDRMYEQFF
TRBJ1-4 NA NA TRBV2 TGTGCCAGCAAGGGGAGTACAACTAATGAAAAACTGTTTTTT CASKGSTTNEKLFF
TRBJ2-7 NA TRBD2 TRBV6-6 TGTGCCAGCAGTACTAGCGGGATATCCTACGAGCAGTACTTC CASSTSGISYEQYF
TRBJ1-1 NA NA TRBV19 TGTGCCAGTAGTATCTCTGGGACGGGGATTATAGGGAACACTGAAGCTTTCTTT CASSISGTGIIGNTEAFF
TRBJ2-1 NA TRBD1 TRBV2 TGTGCCAGCAGTGAAGTACAGGGGGCTTACAATGAGCAGTTCTTC CASSEVQGAYNEQFF
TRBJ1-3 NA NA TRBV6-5 TGTGCCAGCAGTTACCGTGGACAGCTATTTGGAAACACCATATATTTT CASSYRGQLFGNTIYF
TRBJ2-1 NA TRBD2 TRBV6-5 TGTGCCAGCAGAGCCGGGGGGGCCGCTTGGGATGAGCAGTTCTTC CASRAGGAAWDEQFF
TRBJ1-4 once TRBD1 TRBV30 TGTGCCTGGAGTGCCCGGACAGGGGAAAAACTGTTTTTT CAWSARTGEKLFF
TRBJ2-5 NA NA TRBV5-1 TGCGCCAGCAGCCCTGAGGGCAGAGAGGGGACCCAGTACTTC CASSPEGREGTQYF
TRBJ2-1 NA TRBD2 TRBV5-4 TGTGCCAGCAGCGTTAGCGGGAGGGCTTACAATGAGCAGTTCTTC CASSVSGRAYNEQFF
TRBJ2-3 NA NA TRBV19 TGTGCCAGTAGTATCGCAGATACGCAGTATTTT CASSIADTQYF
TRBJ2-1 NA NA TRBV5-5 TGTGCCAGCAGCTTGGCGAGCGTTACCTACAATGAGCAGTTCTTC CASSLASVTYNEQFF
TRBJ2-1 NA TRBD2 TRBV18 TGTGCCAGCTCACCCGGACTAGCGACCTACAATGAGCAGTTCTTC CASSPGLATYNEQFF
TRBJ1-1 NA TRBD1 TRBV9 TGTGCCAGCAGCCCGAGGGACAGGGGATTAGCTTTCTTT CASSPRDRGLAFF
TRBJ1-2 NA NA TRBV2 TGTGCCAGCAGTGAAGACGCGGCGGTGGGGAACTATGGCTACACCTTC CASSEDAAVGNYGYTF
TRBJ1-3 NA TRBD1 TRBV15 TGTGCCACCAGACCAAGGGGGCGCCAGACTGGAAACACCATATATTTT CATRPRGRQTGNTIYF
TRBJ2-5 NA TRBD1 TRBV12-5 TGTGCTAGTGGTTCCGGGACAGGGGGCGTTACGGAGACCCAGTACTTC CASGSGTGGVTETQYF
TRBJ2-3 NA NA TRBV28 TGTGCCAGCAGTTTAGAAAGGGTGGGCACAGATACGCAGTATTTT CASSLERVGTDTQYF
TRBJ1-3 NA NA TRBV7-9 TGTGCCAGCAGCTCCGACAGAGACTCTGGAAACACCATATATTTT CASSSDRDSGNTIYF
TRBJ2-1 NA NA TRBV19 TGTGCCAGTAGTATAGTTGGGCTCTACAATGAGCAGTTCTTC CASSIVGLYNEQFF
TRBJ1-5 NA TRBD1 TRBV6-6 TGTGCCAGCAGCCTAAGGACAGGGGGGAATCAGCCCCAGCATTTT CASSLRTGGNQPQHF
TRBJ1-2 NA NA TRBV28 TGTGCCAGCAGCTTGTCCGGGACATTAATCTATGGCTACACCTTC CASSLSGTLIYGYTF
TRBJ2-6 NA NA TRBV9 TGTGCCAGCAGCGTATCCGCGGGCAACTCTGGGGCCAACGTCCTGACTTTC CASSVSAGNSGANVLTF
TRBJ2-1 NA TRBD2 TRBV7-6 TGTGCCAGCAGCTTACGGCTAGCGGGTAGCTCCTACAATGAGCAGTTCTTC CASSLRLAGSSYNEQFF
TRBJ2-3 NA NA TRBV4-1 TGCGCCAGCAGCCAACCAAGCACAGATACGCAGTATTTT CASSQPSTDTQYF
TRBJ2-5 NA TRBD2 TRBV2 TGTGCCAGCAGGACTAGCGGGAGGGGTGAGACCCAGTACTTC CASRTSGRGETQYF
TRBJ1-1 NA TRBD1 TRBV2 TGTGCCAGCAGGGGGGGACAGGGAAACACTGAAGCTTTCTTT CASRGGQGNTEAFF
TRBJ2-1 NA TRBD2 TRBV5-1 TGCGCCAGCAGCTTGGACGGGGTAGCGGGAGGGGGTTACAATGAGCAGTTCTTC CASSLDGVAGGGYNEQFF
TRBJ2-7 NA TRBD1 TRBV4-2 TGTGCCAGCAGCCCTTCTAAGGGACAGGTCAGCTCCTACGAGCAGTACTTC CASSPSKGQVSSYEQYF
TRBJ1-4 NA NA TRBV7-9 TGTGCCAGCAGCCGTACCGGGGGAAATGAAAAACTGTTTTTT CASSRTGGNEKLFF
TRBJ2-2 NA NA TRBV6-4 TGTGCCAGCGGGTTCGGCACCGGGGAGCTGTTTTTT CASGFGTGELFF
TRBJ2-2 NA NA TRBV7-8 TGTGCCAGCAGCCCAGATCCGGACACCGGGGAGCTGTTTTTT CASSPDPDTGELFF
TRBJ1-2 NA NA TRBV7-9 TGTGCCAGCAGCTTAACCTCTATCAGGAGGGCCTCCCTTGGCTACACCTTC CASSLTSIRRASLGYTF
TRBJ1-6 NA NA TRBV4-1 TGCGCCAGCAGCCAAGATGAGCGCTCCTATAATTCACCCCTCCACTTT CASSQDERSYNSPLHF